This entry concerns a single TCR beta chain. Its matching antigen is unknown. A junction boundary mismatches the germline segment, possibly from a read error. The CDR3 is made up of 12 amino acids. In germline, CDR1 is SGHAT, CDR2 FQNNGV. These data come from a study of CD8 T cells in ankylosing spondylitis. Study-level points and caveats: Seemingly distinctive of ankylosing spondylitis blood was a TCR beta motif formed by eight highly homologous variants. Disease-linked clones, CD8+, were relatively rare in peripheral blood. Reportedly, significant enrichment of disease-linked clones occurred in matched ankylosing spondylitis synovial fluid. Reactive arthritis synovial fluid and blood were previously reported to contain some motif variants.

Each TCR beta library was made by quantitative 5'-RACE that incorporated molecular barcodes. TCRdb reprocessed the 5' RACE reads via MiXCR and lists one record per CDR3 protein. The sample consists of approximately 400,000 distinct CDR3 sequences, roughly 27% of them appearing once. Specimen: blood, either unsorted or a sorted T cell fraction (not recorded which). The sequence was obtained from a male donor with ankylosing spondylitis. This chain connects TRBV11-2 to TRBJ2-1, with a tentative D call TRBD2 (6 bases). The CDR3 loop is CASRVADNEQIF. CDR3 coding DNA: TGTGCCAGCAGGGTAGCGGACAATGAGCAGATCTTC.